A few counts support the clone carrying this T cell receptor beta chain. This sample was included in a study of cytomegalovirus exposure and HLA in healthy donors. There are 15 residues in the CDR3. Per germline, CDR1 MNHNY and CDR2 SVGAGI (reference sequence). V was pared by 0 bases and J by 2 bases, with 2 bases of the junction left unmatched. Primers for the PCR totalled 60 Vbeta and 13 Jbeta. TCRdb keeps only in-frame clones here, not all; method: immunoSEQ multiplex PCR. The table shows around 170,000 clones, with roughly 80% occurring only once. Material: PBMCs. The source of this sequence is a man aged 50 or older in good health and CMV-seropositive. This chain joins TRBV6-6 and TRBJ2-7; 9 bases match TRBD2. CDR3 loop: CASSYSGTSPYEQYF. In DNA form, the CDR3 reads TGTGCCAGCAGTTACTCCGGGACTAGCCCCTACGAGCAGTACTTC.